The clone carrying this T cell receptor (beta chain) appeared a few times. Its matching antigen is unknown. The sample is drawn from a study of blood T cells in healthy people across ages. About the research overall: The capture of about one barcoded beta molecule per two T cells was achieved by template switching.

CDR3 length: 14 residues. V shed 6 bases, J shed 3 bases, and the junction held 8 bases outside the gene matches. For the second PCR, which ran for about 7 to 11 cycles, a sample-barcoded 5' primer and a J-beta primer mix were used. From each sample, at least 2.5 million paired-end reads containing CDR3 were obtained. TCRdb re-derived calls from the 5' RACE reads in MiXCR, one entry per CDR3 protein. Among over 1,200,000 distinct CDR3 sequences listed, approximately 59% were seen once. Study-wide results and caveats: What prevented conclusive comparison of naive and antigen-experienced cells was that PBMCs were unsorted. Getting older went along with TCR beta diversity per million T cells dropping roughly linearly.

The chain is built from TRBV12-3 or TRBV12-4 and TRBJ2-7; 7 bases align to TRBD1. This TCR derives from a man in his late teens or twenties in good health. The specimen was blood. CDR3 nucleotides: TGTGCCAGCAGCCGACAGGGTCCCATCTACGAGCAGTACTTC. Its protein is CASSRQGPIYEQYF.